Only one count was recorded for the clone carrying this T cell receptor beta chain. As yet, its antigen is unknown. The data were obtained in a study of CD8 T cells in ankylosing spondylitis. Notes on the study in general: Earlier reports found some motif variants in synovial fluid and blood in reactive arthritis. There was a TCR beta motif, made of several highly homologous variants, that appeared characteristic of ankylosing spondylitis blood. Reported data indicate significant enrichment of disease-linked clones within matched ankylosing spondylitis synovial fluid.

Making the TCR beta libraries involved quantitative 5'-RACE with molecular barcodes. TCRdb independently ran MiXCR on the 5' RACE reads; one entry per CDR3 protein. The profile covers under 250,000 distinct CDR3 sequences, with more than 25% appearing a single time and about 4% taken by the ten largest. Germline CDR1 SEHNR, CDR2 FQNEAQ (reference sequence). V lost 6 bases and J lost 5, with 14 bases in between. The CDR3 length is 13 residues. Sequenced input: blood, either unsorted or a sorted T cell fraction (not recorded which). This TCR came from a male donor with ankylosing spondylitis or in good health (not recorded which). This chain uses TRBV7-9 with TRBJ2-7; a possible D gene is TRBD2 (5 bases). The CDR3 reads CASRDGGTDEQYF. Here the CDR3 DNA reads TGTGCCAGCAGGGACGGAGGTACTGACGAGCAGTACTTC.